Below, 2 T cell receptor beta chains from the same sample are listed, as sequenced in a study of blood T cell repertoires in COVID-19 (dated by TCRdb to the early 2020s). Receptor amplification or capture employed the immunoSEQ multiplex PCR assay. The table comes from immuneACCESS by way of TCRdb, which keeps in-frame sequences with V and J called. Part of the clones is missing from these tables; in studies checked, under half for an unresolved V gene and the rest for unknown reasons. This sample is represented by roughly 200,000 clones; 70% to 85% of them were singletons. Around 13% of the sample comes from the top ten. The material sequenced was peripheral blood. All receptors derive from a human donor in a cohort sampled during active COVID-19.

This chain uses TRBV12-5 with TRBJ2-2; 10 bases line up with TRBD1. V was pared by 7 bases and J by 5 bases, with 10 bases of the junction left unmatched. This CDR3 comprises 16 residues. Germline-derived CDR1 and CDR2 are LGHNT and FRNRAP. CDR3 protein: CASATLTGGETGELFF. CDR3 nucleotides: TGTGCTAGTGCCACGTTGACAGGGGGCGAAACCGGGGAGCTGTTTTTT.

The J gene is TRBJ2-7, the V gene TRBV28, with 11 positions matching TRBD1. Trimming at V came to 6 bases and at J to 5 bases, leaving 6 bases not matched to a gene. The CDR3 consists of 14 residues. The V gene's germline CDR1 is MDHEN and CDR2 SYDVKM. The DNA for the CDR3 is TGTGCCAGCAGCTTCTGGACAGGGGGCCACGAGCAGTACTTC. It yields the protein CASSFWTGGHEQYF.